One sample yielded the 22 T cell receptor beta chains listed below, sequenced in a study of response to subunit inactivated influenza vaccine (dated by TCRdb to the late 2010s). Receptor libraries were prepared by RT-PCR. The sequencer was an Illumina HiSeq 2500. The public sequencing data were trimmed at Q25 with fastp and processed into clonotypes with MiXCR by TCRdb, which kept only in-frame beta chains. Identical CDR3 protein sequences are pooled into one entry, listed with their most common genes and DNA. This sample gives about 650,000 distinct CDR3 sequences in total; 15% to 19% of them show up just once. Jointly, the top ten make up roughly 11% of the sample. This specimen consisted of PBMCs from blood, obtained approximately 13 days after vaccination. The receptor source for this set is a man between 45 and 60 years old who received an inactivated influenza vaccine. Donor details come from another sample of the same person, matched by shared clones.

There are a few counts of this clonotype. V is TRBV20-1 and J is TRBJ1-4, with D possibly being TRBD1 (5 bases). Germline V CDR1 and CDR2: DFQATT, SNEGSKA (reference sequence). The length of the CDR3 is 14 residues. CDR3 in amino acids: CRGDPGGPNEKLFF. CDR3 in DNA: TGCAGGGGGGACCCAGGAGGGCCGAATGAAAAACTGTTTTTT.

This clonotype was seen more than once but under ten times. The CDR3, as DNA: TGTGCCAGCAGCCAAGCGACGGGGGAGGCAGATACGCAGTATTTT. It translates to CASSQATGEADTQYF. This chain joins TRBV4-2 and TRBJ2-3; maybe TRBD2 (6 bases). This CDR3 comprises 15 residues. The V end lost 1 base, the J end lost 4 bases, and 12 bases lay between the germline ends. Per the germline V gene, CDR1 is LGHNA and CDR2 is YNFKEQ.

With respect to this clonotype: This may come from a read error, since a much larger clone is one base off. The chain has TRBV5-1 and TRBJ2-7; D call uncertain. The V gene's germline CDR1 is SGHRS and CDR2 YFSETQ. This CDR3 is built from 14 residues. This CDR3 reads CACSLDTESYEQYF. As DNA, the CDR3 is TGCGCCTGCAGCTTGGATACCGAGTCCTACGAGCAGTACTTC.

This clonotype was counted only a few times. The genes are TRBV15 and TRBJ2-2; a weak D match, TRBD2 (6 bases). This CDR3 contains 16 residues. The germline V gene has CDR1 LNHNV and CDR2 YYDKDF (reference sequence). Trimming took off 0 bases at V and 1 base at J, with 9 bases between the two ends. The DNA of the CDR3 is TGTGCCACCAGCAGAGATGCGGGGCGGAACACCGGGGAGCTGTTTTTT. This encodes CATSRDAGRNTGELFF.

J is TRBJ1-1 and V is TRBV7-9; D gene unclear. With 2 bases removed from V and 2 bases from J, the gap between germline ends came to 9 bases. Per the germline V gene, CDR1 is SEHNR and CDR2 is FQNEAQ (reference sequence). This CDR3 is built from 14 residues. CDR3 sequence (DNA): TGTGCCAGCAGCTTAAGAGTGATAAACACTGAAGCTTTCTTT. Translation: CASSLRVINTEAFF.

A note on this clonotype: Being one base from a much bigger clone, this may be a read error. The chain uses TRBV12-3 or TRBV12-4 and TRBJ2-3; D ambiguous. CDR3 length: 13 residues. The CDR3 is CASSWWVTHTQYF. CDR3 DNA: TGTGCCAGCAGTTGGTGGGTCACACATACGCAGTATTTT.

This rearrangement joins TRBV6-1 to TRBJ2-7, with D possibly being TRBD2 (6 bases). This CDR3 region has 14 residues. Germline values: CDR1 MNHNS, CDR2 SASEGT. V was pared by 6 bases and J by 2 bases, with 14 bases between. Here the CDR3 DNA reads TGTGCCAGCAGCCGATCAGCGGGTACCTACGAGCAGTACTTC. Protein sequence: CASSRSAGTYEQYF.

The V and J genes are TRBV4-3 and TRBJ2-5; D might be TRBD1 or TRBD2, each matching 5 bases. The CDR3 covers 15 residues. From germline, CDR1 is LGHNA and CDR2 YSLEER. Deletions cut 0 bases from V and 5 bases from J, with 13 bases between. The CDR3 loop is CASSQEGRRDETQYF. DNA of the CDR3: TGCGCCAGCAGCCAAGAGGGCCGACGGGACGAGACCCAGTACTTC.

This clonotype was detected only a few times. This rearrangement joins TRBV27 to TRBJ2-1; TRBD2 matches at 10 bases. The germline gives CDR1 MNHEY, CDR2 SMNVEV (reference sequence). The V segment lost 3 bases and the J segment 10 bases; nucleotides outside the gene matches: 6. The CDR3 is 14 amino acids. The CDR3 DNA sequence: TGTGCCAGCAGTTTTTCTAGCGGGGGCAGCGAGCAGTTCTTC. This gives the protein CASSFSSGGSEQFF.

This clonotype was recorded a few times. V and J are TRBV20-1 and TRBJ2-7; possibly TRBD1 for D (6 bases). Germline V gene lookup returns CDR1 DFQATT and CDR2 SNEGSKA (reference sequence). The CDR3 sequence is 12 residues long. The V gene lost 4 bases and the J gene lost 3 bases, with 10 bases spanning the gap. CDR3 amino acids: CSATNRDYEQYF. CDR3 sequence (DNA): TGCAGTGCTACTAACAGGGACTACGAGCAGTACTTC.

The CDR3 nucleotides read TGTGCCAGCAGCTCGGACAGGGATAATTCCGGGGAGCTGTTTTTT. Residues: CASSSDRDNSGELFF. This chain connects TRBV12-3 or TRBV12-4 to TRBJ2-2; 8 bases fit TRBD1. V gave up 6 bases and J gave up 6 bases; unmatched junction bases: 9. The CDR3 extends over 15 amino acids.

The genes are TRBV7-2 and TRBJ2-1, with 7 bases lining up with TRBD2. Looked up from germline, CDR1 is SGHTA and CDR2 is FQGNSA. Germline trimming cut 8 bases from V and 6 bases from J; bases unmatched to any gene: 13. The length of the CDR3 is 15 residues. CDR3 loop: CASDKRDGIGNEQFF. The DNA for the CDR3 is TGTGCCAGCGACAAGCGGGACGGAATAGGCAATGAGCAGTTCTTC. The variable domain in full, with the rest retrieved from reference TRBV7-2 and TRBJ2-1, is GAGVSQSPSNKVTEKGKDVELRCDPISGHTALYWYRQSLGQGLEFLIYFQGNSAPDKSGLPSDRFSAERTGGSVSTLTIQRTQQEDSAVYLCASDKRDGIGNEQFFGPGTRLTVL.

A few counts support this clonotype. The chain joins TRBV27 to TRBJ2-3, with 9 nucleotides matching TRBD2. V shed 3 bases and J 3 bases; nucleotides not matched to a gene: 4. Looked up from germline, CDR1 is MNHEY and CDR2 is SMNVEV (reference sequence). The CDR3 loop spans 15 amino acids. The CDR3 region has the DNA TGTGCCAGCAGTTTCGGGACTAGCAGGACAGATACGCAGTATTTT. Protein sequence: CASSFGTSRTDTQYF.

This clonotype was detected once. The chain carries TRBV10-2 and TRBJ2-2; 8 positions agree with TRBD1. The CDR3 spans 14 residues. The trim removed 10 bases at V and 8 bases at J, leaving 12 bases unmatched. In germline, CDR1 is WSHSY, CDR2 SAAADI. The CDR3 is CATQDQGAWGELFF. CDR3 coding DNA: TGCGCCACCCAGGACCAGGGGGCTTGGGGGGAGCTGTTTTTT.

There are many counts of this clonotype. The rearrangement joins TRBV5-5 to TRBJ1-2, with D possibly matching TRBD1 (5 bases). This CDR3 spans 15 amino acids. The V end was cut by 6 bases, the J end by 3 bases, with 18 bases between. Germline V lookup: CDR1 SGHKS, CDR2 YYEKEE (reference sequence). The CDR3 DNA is TGTGCCAGCACGCAAACAGGAATGGGGCACTATGGCTACACCTTC. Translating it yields CASTQTGMGHYGYTF.

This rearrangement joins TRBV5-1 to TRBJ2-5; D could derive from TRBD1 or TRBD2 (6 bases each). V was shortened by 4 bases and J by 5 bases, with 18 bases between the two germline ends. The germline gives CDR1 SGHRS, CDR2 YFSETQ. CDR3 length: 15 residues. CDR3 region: CASSPYGGAGETQYF. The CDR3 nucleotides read TGCGCCAGCAGCCCGTACGGGGGCGCGGGGGAGACCCAGTACTTC.

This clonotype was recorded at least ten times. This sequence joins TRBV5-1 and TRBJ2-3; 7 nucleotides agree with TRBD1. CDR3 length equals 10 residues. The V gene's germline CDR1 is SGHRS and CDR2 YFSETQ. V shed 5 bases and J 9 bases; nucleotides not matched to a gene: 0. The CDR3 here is CASRGQTQYF. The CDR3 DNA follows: TGCGCCAGCAGGGGACAGACGCAGTATTTT.

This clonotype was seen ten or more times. CDR3 sequence reads: CASNIAGSYEQYF. Written as DNA, the CDR3 is TGTGCCAGCAATATAGCGGGGTCCTACGAGCAGTACTTC. The V call is TRBV6-2 or TRBV6-3, the J call TRBJ2-7; 8 nucleotides align to TRBD2. Germline assignment: CDR1 MNHEY and CDR2 SVGEGT. CDR3 length equals 13 residues. The trim removed 7 bases at V and 1 base at J, leaving 3 bases unmatched.

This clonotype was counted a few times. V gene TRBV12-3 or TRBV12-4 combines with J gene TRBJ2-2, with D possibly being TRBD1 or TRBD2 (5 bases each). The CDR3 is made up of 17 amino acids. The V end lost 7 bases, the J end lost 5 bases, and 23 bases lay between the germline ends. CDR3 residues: CASTWTTGTHITGELFF. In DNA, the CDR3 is TGTGCCAGCACCTGGACGACCGGGACGCATATAACCGGGGAGCTGTTTTTT.

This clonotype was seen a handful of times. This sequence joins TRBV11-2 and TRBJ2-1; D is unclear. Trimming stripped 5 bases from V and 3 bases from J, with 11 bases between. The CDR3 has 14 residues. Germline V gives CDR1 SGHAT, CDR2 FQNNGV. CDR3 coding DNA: TGTGCCAGCAGCCCATTCCAAGACTACAATGAGCAGTTCTTC. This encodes CASSPFQDYNEQFF.

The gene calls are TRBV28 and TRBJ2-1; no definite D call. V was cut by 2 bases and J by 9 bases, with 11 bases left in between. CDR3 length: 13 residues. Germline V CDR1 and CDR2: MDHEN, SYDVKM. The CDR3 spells CASSLSSVGEQFF. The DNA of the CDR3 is TGTGCCAGCAGTTTAAGCTCGGTCGGTGAGCAGTTCTTC.

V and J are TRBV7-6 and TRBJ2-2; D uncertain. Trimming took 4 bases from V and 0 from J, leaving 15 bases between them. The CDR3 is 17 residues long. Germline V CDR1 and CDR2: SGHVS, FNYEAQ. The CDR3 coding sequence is TGTGCCAGCAGCTACAACCCTCGGTCGGCGAACACCGGGGAGCTGTTTTTT. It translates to CASSYNPRSANTGELFF.